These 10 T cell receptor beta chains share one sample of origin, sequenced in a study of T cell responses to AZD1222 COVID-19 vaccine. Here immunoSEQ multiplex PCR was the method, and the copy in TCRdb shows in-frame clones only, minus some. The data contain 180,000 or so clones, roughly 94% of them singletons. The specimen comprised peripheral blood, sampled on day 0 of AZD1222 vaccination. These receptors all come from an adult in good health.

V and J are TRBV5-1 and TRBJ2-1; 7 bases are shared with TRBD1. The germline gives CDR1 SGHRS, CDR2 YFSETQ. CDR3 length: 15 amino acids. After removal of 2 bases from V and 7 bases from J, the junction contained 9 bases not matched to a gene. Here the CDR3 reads CASSLRQGVGNEQFF. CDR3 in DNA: TGCGCCAGCAGCTTAAGACAGGGTGTGGGAAATGAGCAGTTCTTC. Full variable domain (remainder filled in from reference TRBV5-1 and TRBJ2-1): KAGVTQTPRYLIKTRGQQVTLSCSPISGHRSVSWYQQTPGQGLQFLFEYFSETQRNKGNFPGRFSGRQFSNSRSEMNVSTLELGDSALYLCASSLRQGVGNEQFFGPGTRLTVL.

The DNA of the CDR3 is TGTGCCAGCAGCCAATCTCTGGACAGGGGTAATGAAAAACTGTTTTTT. Translated: CASSQSLDRGNEKLFF. This chain joins TRBV4-2 and TRBJ1-4; 9 bases are a match to TRBD1. The V and J ends lost 2 bases and 4 bases, in that order; junction bases with no gene match: 5. The germline CDR1 and CDR2 sequences are LGHNA and YNFKEQ. The CDR3 is 16 residues long.

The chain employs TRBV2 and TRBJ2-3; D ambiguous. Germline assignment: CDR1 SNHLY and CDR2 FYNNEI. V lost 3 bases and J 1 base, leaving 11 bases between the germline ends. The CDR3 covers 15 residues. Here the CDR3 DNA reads TGTGCCAGCAGTGATTTAGGTTCTCGCACAGATACGCAGTATTTT. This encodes CASSDLGSRTDTQYF.

CDR3: CASSPGGTYGYTF. The CDR3 DNA sequence: TGTGCCAGCAGCCCTGGAGGAACCTATGGCTACACCTTC. The chain employs TRBV5-8 and TRBJ1-2; no clear D. Germline lookup yields CDR1 SGHTS and CDR2 YDEGEE. The V and J ends lost 4 bases and 4 bases respectively, with 11 bases between them. This CDR3 is built from 13 residues.

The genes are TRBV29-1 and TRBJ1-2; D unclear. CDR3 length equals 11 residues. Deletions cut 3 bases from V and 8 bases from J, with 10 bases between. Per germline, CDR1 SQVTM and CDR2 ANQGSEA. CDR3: CSVDPLRGYTF. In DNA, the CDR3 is TGCAGCGTTGACCCGCTCCGAGGCTACACCTTC.

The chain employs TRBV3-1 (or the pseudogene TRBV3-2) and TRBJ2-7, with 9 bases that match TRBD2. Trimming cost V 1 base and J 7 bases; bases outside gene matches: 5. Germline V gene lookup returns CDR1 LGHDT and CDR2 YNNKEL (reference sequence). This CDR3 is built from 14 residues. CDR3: CASSQGLAEAEQYF. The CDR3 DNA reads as TGTGCCAGCAGCCAAGGACTAGCGGAGGCTGAGCAGTACTTC.

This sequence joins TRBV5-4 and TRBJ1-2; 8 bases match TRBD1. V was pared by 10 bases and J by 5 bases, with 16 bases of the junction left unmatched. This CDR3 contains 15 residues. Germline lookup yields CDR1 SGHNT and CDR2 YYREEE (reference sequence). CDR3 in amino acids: CASYLDGQGVYGYTF. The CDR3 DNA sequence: TGTGCCTCCTACTTAGACGGACAGGGAGTGTATGGCTACACCTTC.

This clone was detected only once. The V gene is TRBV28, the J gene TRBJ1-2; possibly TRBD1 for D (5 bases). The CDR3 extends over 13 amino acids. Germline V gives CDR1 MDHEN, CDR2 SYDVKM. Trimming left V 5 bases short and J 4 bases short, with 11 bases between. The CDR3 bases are TGTGCCAGCAGTCCAGGGAACAGCTATGGCTACACCTTC. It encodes CASSPGNSYGYTF.

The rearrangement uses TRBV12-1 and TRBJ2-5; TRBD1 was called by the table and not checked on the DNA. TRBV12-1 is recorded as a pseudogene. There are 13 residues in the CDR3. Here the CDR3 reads CASRQGFEGTQYF. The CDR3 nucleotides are TGTGCCAGCAGACAGGGGTTTGAGGGGACCCAGTACTTC.

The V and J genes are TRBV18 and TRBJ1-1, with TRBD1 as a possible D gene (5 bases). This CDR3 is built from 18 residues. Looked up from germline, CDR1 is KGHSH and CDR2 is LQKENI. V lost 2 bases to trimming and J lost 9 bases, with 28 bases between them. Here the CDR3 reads CASSPWQTLSLKGLKAFF. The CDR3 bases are TGTGCCAGCTCACCATGGCAGACCCTATCCCTAAAGGGACTGAAAGCTTTCTTT.